This T cell receptor beta chain originates from a study of identical twins. This clonotype was counted a few times. This CDR3 is built from 16 residues. The germline V gene encodes CDR1 LGHNA and CDR2 YNFKEQ. Trimming left V 4 bases short and J 3 bases short, with 16 bases between. TCRdb reprocessed the 5' RACE reads with MiXCR, giving one entry per CDR3 protein. The sample carries about 250,000 distinct CDR3 sequences, approximately 8.3% recorded once. This same sample was also taken into another study, of yellow fever vaccine responses in identical twins.

The sample comprised CD8+ T cells sorted from blood. The TCR originated in a woman aged 18 to 35 in good health. The genes are TRBV4-2 and TRBJ1-5, with D tentatively TRBD1 (6 bases). For the CDR3, the DNA is TGTGCCAGCAGCCTAAACTGGCGGGGGGCCAATCAGCCCCAGCATTTT. Protein sequence: CASSLNWRGANQPQHF.